This T cell receptor beta chain comes out of a study of early stage breast cancer tumors. Germline V gene lookup returns CDR1 GTSNPN and CDR2 SVGIG (reference sequence). The CDR3 has 13 amino acids. Trimming removed 6 bases at V and 3 bases at J, with 14 bases between. Each sample had two DNA replicates, 0.5 to 0.65 ug blood or around 1.5 ug tissue. Measured with immunoSEQ multiplex PCR; TCRdb has only the in-frame clones, and not every one. This repertoire shows around 53,000 clones, approximately 90% found once; its top ten account for approximately 4.7%. Findings and limits, study-wide: Tumors had roughly 2.4-fold higher T cell density and higher clonality than adjacent normal breast tissue. Bulk DNA sequencing of unsorted cells missed chain pairing and markers.

For this clone: Its target is not known.

This TCR was recovered from a person between 65 and 79 years old with breast cancer. The sequenced material came from blood. This chain connects TRBV30 to TRBJ1-1, with D uncertain. CDR3 sequence (DNA): TGTGCCTGCTCTGGTGGGCATTACACTGAAGCTTTCTTT. Amino acid sequence: CACSGGHYTEAFF. The full variable domain, completed using reference TRBV30 and TRBJ1-1, is SQTIHQWPATLVQPVGSPLSLECTVEGTSNPNLYWYRQAAGRGLQLLFYSVGIGQISSEVPQNLSASRPQDRQFILSSKKLLLSDSGFYLCACSGGHYTEAFFGQGTRLTVV.